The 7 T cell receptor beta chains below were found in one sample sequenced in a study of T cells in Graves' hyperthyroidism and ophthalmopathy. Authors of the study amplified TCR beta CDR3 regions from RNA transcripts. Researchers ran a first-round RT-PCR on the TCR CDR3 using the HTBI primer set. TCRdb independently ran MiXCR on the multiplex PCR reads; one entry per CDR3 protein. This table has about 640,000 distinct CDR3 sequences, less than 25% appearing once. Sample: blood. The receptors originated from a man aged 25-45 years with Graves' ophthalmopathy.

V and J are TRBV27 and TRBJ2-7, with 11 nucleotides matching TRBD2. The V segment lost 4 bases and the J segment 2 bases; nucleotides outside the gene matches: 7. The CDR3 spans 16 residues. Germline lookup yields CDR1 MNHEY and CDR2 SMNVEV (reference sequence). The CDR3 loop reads CASSSTGTSGPYEQYF. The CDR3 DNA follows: TGTGCCAGCAGTTCGACCGGGACTAGCGGCCCCTACGAGCAGTACTTC.

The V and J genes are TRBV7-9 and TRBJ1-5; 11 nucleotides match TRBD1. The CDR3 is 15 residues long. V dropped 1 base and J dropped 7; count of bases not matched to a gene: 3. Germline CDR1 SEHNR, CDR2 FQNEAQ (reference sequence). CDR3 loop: CASSLDGTGGQPQHF. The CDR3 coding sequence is TGTGCCAGCAGCTTAGACGGGACAGGGGGACAGCCCCAGCATTTT.

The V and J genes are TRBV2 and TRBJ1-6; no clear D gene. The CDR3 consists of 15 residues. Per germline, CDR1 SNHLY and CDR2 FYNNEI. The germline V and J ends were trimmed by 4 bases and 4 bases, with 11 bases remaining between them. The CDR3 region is CASSGGVPYNSPLHF. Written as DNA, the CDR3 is TGTGCCAGCAGTGGAGGAGTGCCGTATAATTCACCCCTCCACTTT.

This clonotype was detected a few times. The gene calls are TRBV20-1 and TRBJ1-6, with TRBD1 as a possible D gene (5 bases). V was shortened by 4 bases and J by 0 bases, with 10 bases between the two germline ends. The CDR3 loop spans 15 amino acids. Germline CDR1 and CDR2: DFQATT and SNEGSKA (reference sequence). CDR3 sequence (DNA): TGCAGTGCTACAAGACAGCGCTCCTATAATTCACCCCTCCACTTT. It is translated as CSATRQRSYNSPLHF.

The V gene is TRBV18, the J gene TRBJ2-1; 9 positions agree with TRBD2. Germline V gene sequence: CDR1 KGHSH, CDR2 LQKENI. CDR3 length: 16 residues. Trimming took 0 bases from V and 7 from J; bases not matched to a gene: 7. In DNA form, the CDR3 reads TGTGCCAGCTCACCACCGGCAGCGGGAGGTAAAAATGAGCAGTTCTTC. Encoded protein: CASSPPAAGGKNEQFF.

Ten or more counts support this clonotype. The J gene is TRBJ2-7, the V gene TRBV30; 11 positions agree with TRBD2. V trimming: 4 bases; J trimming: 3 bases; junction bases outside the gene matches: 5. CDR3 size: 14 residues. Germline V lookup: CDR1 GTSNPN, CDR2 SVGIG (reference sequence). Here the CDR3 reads CAWITSGSSYEQYF. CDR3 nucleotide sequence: TGTGCCTGGATAACTAGCGGGAGTAGCTACGAGCAGTACTTC.

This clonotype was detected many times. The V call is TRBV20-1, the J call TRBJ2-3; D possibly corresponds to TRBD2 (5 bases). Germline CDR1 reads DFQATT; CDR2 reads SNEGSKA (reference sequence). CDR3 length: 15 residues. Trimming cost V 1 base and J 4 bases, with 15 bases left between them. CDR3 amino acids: CSARVGSGSADTQYF. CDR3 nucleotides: TGCAGTGCTAGAGTTGGGAGCGGTTCCGCAGATACGCAGTATTTT.